The 2 T cell receptor beta chains below all came from one sample that was sequenced in a study of cytomegalovirus exposure and HLA in healthy donors. The PCR contained 60 Vbeta and 13 Jbeta primers. The repertoire was sequenced with immunoSEQ multiplex PCR; TCRdb's copy has only in-frame clones and lacks some. The table has about 190,000 clones, around 81% seen once; the top ten hold approximately 2%. The sample consisted of PBMCs. All receptors come from a man aged 18 to 30 in good health and CMV-seronegative.

The V call is TRBV7-3, the J call TRBJ2-3; possible D gene TRBD1, 6 bases. The CDR3 has 15 residues. Germline loops: CDR1 SGHTA, CDR2 FQGTGA. Trimming left V 8 bases short and J 2 bases short, with 17 bases between. CDR3 sequence (DNA): TGTGCCAGCCGATTAGACGGACAGAACACAGATACGCAGTATTTT. It encodes CASRLDGQNTDTQYF.

There are a few counts of this clone. The chain joins TRBV14 to TRBJ1-2, with TRBD1 identical over 7 bases. Germline V CDR1 and CDR2: SGHDN, FVKESK. The CDR3 runs 15 residues. With V trimmed by 4 bases and J by 3 bases, 8 bases remained unmatched. CDR3 sequence: CASSPSLGGDYGYTF. The CDR3 DNA reads TGTGCCAGCAGCCCCTCGTTAGGGGGCGACTATGGCTACACCTTC.